The 3 T cell receptor beta chains below were found in one sample sequenced in a study of long-term antiretroviral therapy in people with HIV. The run of the v3.0 immunoSEQ assay was at survey level. The repertoire was sequenced with immunoSEQ multiplex PCR; TCRdb's copy has only in-frame clones and lacks some. The sample contains approximately 20,000 clones, approximately 84% of which appear only once. The starting material was unsorted PBMCs, obtained 0.9 years after starting antiretroviral therapy. The receptors were gathered from a man aged 18-30 years with HIV.

The V call is TRBV6-1, the J call TRBJ1-1, with D possibly matching TRBD1 (6 bases). The V end was cut by 8 bases, the J end by 4 bases, with 14 bases between. Germline-derived CDR1 and CDR2 are MNHNS and SASEGT. The CDR3 is 13 amino acids. CDR3 nucleotide sequence: TGTGCCAGCCCGGGGGGCTATGGCACTGAAGCTTTCTTT. Translating it yields CASPGGYGTEAFF.

The J gene is TRBJ1-1, the V gene TRBV2; the D gene is possibly TRBD1 (6 bases). This CDR3 region has 12 residues. V was clipped by 9 bases and J by 1 base, with 9 bases between them. From germline, CDR1 is SNHLY and CDR2 FYNNEI. CDR3 nucleotide sequence: TGTGCCAGAGGGACACCGAACACTGAAGCTTTCTTT. This codes for CARGTPNTEAFF.

The chain recombines TRBV4-1 with TRBJ2-2; D may be TRBD1 (6 bases). V lost 0 bases and J lost 4, with 15 bases in between. The CDR3 runs 17 residues. Germline CDR1 reads MGHRA; CDR2 reads YSYEKL. Here the CDR3 reads CASSQDRAQGFTGELFF. DNA of the CDR3: TGCGCCAGCAGCCAAGATAGGGCCCAGGGGTTCACCGGGGAGCTGTTTTTT.